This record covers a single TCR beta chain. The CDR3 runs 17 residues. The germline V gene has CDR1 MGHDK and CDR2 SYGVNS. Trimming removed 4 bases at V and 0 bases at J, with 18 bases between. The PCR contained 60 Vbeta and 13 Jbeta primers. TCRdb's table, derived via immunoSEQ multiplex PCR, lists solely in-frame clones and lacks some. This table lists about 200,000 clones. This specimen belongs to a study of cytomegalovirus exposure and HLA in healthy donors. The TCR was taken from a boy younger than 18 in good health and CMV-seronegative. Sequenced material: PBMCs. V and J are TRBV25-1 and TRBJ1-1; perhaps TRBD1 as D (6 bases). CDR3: CASSGRGGGRMNTEAFF. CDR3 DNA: TGTGCCAGCAGTGGTCGGGGGGGCGGCCGAATGAACACTGAAGCTTTCTTT.